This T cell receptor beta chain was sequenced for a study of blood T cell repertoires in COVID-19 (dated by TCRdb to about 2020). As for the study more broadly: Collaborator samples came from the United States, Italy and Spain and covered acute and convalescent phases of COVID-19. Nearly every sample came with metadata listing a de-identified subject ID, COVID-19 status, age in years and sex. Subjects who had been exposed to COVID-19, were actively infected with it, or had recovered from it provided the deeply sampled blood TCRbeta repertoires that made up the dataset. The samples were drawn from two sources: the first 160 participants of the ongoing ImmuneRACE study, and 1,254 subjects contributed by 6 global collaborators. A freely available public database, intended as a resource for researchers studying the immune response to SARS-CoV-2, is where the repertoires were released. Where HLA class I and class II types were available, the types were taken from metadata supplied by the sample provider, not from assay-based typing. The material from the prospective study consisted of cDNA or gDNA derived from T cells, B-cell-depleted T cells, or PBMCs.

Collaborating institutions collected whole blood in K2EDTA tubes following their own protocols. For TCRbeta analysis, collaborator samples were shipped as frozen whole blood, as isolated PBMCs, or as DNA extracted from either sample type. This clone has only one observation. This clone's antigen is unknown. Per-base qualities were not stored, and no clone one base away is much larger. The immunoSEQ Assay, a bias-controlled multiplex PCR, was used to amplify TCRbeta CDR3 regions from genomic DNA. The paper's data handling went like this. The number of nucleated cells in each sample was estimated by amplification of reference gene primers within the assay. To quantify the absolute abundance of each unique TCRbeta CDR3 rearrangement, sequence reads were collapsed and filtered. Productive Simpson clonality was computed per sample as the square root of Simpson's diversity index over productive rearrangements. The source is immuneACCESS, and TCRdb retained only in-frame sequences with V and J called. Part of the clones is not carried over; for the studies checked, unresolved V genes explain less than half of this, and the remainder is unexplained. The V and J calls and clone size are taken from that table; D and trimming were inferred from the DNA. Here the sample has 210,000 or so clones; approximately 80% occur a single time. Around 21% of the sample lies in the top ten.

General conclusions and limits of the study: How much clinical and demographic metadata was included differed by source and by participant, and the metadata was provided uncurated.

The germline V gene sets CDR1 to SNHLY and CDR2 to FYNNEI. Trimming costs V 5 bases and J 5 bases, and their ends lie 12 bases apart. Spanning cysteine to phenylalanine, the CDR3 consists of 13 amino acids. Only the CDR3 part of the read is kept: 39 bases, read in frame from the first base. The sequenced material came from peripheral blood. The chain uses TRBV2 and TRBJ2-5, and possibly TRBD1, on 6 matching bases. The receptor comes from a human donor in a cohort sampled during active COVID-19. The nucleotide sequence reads TGTGCCAGCAGTAAACAGGGCGGGGAGACCCAGTACTTC. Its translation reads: CASSKQGGETQYF. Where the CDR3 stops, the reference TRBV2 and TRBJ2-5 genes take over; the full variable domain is EPEVTQTPSHQVTQMGQEVILRCVPISNHLYFYWYRQILGQKVEFLVSFYNNEISEKSEIFDDQFSVERPDGSNFTLKIRSTKLEDSAMYFCASSKQGGETQYFGPGTRLLVL.